The 10 T cell receptor beta chains reported below all come from one sample, sequenced in a study of chemoradiotherapy in HPV16-positive cancers. Clones were sequenced by immunoSEQ multiplex PCR, and TCRdb holds only the in-frame ones, with some missing. This sample carries tens of thousands of clones, approximately 88% of them seen once, and the ten largest clones take 4.5% to 6%. Sequenced here: blood, sampled from a patient who underwent chemoradiotherapy. The receptors were sampled from a human donor with HPV-associated anogenital cancer.

V and J are TRBV10-1 and TRBJ1-1, with D maybe TRBD1 (5 bases). Germline V gene data show CDR1 as WNHNN and CDR2 as SYGVQD (reference sequence). This CDR3 has 13 amino acids. Trimming pared 5 bases from V and 1 base from J, leaving 8 bases between. The DNA of the CDR3 is TGCGCCAGCAGTAGGGGACCGAACACTGAAGCTTTCTTT. Encoded protein: CASSRGPNTEAFF.

This clone occurred once. This chain connects TRBV6-5 to TRBJ2-6; D tentatively fits TRBD1 or TRBD2 (5 bases each). With 8 bases removed from V and 13 bases from J, the gap between germline ends came to 21 bases. The germline CDR1 and CDR2 sequences are MNHEY and SVGAGI. CDR3 length: 14 amino acids. Here the CDR3 DNA reads TGTGCCAGCGGCCGGGACCCACTTACGTATGTCCTGACTTTC. Its translation is CASGRDPLTYVLTF.

V usage is TRBV6-5 and J usage is TRBJ1-1; D perhaps matches TRBD1 (6 bases). CDR3 length: 15 residues. V dropped 5 bases and J dropped 2 bases, with 15 bases sitting between them. The germline V gene has CDR1 MNHEY and CDR2 SVGAGI. The CDR3 DNA sequence: TGTGCCAGCAGTAGAACATCACAGGGAAACACTGAAGCTTTCTTT. Protein sequence: CASSRTSQGNTEAFF.

Only a few counts were recorded for this clone. V is TRBV21-1 and J is TRBJ2-7; the DNA was not used to check the table's D call, TRBD1. TRBV21-1 is described as a pseudogene. This CDR3 region has 20 residues. CDR3 nucleotide sequence: TGTGCCAGCAGCAAAGTAAGCAGCGGAGCACTTTCCAGGGGAAGCTACGAGCAGTACTTC. It codes for CASSKVSSGALSRGSYEQYF.

This chain uses TRBV27 with TRBJ2-1; 8 nucleotides line up with TRBD2. The germline CDR1 and CDR2 sequences are MNHEY and SMNVEV (reference sequence). This CDR3 spans 15 amino acids. J lost 10 bases, V lost 7 bases, and 15 bases had no gene match. Written as DNA, the CDR3 is TGTGCCAGCACCAAAAGCGGGAGCTCCACAGGGGAGCAGTTCTTC. Protein sequence: CASTKSGSSTGEQFF.

The chain recombines TRBV30 with TRBJ2-7, with 7 bases that match TRBD1. Unmatched junction bases numbered 8, after V lost 3 bases and J lost 6 bases. The germline V gene has CDR1 GTSNPN and CDR2 SVGIG (reference sequence). This CDR3 has 13 residues. Written as DNA, the CDR3 is TGTGCCTGGAGAGCCACAGGGGCGGGCGAGCAGTACTTC. Its protein product is CAWRATGAGEQYF.

The gene calls are TRBV10-2 and TRBJ1-5; maybe TRBD1 (5 bases). Looked up from germline, CDR1 is WSHSY and CDR2 is SAAADI. The CDR3 runs to 15 residues. The V end lost 0 bases, the J end lost 3 bases, and 9 bases lay between the germline ends. CDR3 sequence reads: CASSESGADNQPQHF. CDR3 sequence (DNA): TGCGCCAGCAGTGAGTCAGGGGCAGACAATCAGCCCCAGCATTTT.

The chain carries TRBV28 and TRBJ1-5, with a possible D match to TRBD1 (5 bases). The CDR3 loop spans 12 amino acids. The V end was cut by 8 bases, the J end by 7 bases, with 12 bases between. The germline CDR1 and CDR2 sequences are MDHEN and SYDVKM. The CDR3 region is CASGGWRQPQHF. The CDR3 DNA reads TGTGCCAGCGGGGGTTGGCGGCAGCCCCAGCATTTT. Full variable domain (outside the CDR3, taken from reference TRBV28 and TRBJ1-5): DVKVTQSSRYLVKRTGEKVFLECVQDMDHENMFWYRQDPGLGLRLIYFSYDVKMKEKGDIPEGYSVSREKKERFSLILESASTNQTSMYLCASGGWRQPQHFGDGTRLSIL.

The chain has TRBV7-8 and TRBJ2-5; tentatively, D is TRBD1 (6 bases). This CDR3 is 16 amino acids long. Deletions cut 2 bases from V and 1 base from J, with 14 bases between. The germline V gene encodes CDR1 SGHVS and CDR2 FQNEAQ. CDR3 in amino acids: CASSLQRKGGQETQYF. The DNA of the CDR3 is TGTGCCAGCAGCTTACAAAGGAAAGGGGGCCAAGAGACCCAGTACTTC.

This clone was detected once. This sequence joins TRBV7-9 and TRBJ2-3; no clear D. V lost 5 bases to trimming and J lost 0 bases, with 12 bases between them. Germline assignment: CDR1 SEHNR and CDR2 FQNEAQ (reference sequence). The CDR3 length is 15 residues. This CDR3 is CASSAFQQSTDTQYF. CDR3 bases: TGTGCCAGCAGCGCGTTTCAGCAGAGCACAGATACGCAGTATTTT. Looking up the rest from reference TRBV7-9 and TRBJ2-3 gives the full variable domain: DTGVSQNPRHKITKRGQNVTFRCDPISEHNRLYWYRQTLGQGPEFLTYFQNEAQLEKSRLLSDRFSAERPKGSFSTLEIQRTEQGDSAMYLCASSAFQQSTDTQYFGPGTRLTVL.